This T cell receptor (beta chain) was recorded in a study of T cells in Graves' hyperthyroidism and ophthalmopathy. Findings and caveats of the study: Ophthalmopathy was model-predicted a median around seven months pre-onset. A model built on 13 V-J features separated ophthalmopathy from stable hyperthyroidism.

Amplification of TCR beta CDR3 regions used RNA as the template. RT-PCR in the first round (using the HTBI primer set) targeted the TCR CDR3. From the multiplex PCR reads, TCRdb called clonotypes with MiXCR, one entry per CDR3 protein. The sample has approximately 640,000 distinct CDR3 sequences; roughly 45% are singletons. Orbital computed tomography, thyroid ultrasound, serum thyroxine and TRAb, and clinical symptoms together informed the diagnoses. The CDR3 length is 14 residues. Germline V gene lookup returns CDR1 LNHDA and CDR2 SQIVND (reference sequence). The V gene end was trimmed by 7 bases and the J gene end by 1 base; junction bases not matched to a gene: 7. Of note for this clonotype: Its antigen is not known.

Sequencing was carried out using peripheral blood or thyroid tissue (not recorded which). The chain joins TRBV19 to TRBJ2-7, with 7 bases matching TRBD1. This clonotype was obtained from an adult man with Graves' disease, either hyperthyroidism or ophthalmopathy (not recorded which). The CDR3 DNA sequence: TGTGCCAGTAATCCGGGACAGTTTTCCTACGAGCAGTACTTC. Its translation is CASNPGQFSYEQYF.